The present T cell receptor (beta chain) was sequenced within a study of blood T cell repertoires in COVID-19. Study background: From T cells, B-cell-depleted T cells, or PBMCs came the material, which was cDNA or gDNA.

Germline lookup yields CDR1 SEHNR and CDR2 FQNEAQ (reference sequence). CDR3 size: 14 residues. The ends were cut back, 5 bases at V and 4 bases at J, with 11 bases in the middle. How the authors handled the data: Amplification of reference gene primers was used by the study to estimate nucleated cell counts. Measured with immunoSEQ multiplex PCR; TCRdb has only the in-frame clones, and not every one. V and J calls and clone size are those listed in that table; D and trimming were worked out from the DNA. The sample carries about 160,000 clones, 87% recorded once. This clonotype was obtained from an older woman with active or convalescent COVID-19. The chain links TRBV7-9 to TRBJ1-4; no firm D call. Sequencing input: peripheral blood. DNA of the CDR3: TGTGCCAGCAGCCCCGAAGGGAGTAATGAAAAACTGTTTTTT. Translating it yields CASSPEGSNEKLFF.